These 30 T cell receptor beta chains originate from one sample sequenced in a study of T cell changes during pregnancy in multiple sclerosis. Data came from immunoSEQ multiplex PCR; TCRdb stores just in-frame clones and leaves some out. The sample consists of approximately 52,000 clones, approximately 92% of them appearing once. This specimen was CD4+ T cells from peripheral blood mononuclear cells, taken in the third trimester of pregnancy. Every receptor here comes from a female donor with multiple sclerosis, enrolled in a pregnancy study.

The CDR3 here is CASSQQAGWGTDTQYF. DNA of the CDR3: TGTGCCAGCAGCCAACAGGCGGGGTGGGGCACAGATACGCAGTATTTT. The chain links TRBV14 to TRBJ2-3, with a weak D call TRBD2 (6 bases). Per germline, CDR1 SGHDN and CDR2 FVKESK. This CDR3 has 16 amino acids. Trimming pared 2 bases from V and 1 base from J, leaving 13 bases between.

The chain couples TRBV5-1 to TRBJ1-1; D gene uncertain. The CDR3 spans 15 residues. With 0 bases removed from V and 7 bases from J, the gap between germline ends came to 16 bases. The germline V gene encodes CDR1 SGHRS and CDR2 YFSETQ. CDR3 loop: CASSLASGLGREAFF. CDR3 DNA: TGCGCCAGCAGCTTGGCGTCAGGTCTCGGCCGTGAAGCTTTCTTT.

This chain connects TRBV7-9 to TRBJ2-5, with TRBD2 matching over 8 bases. The CDR3 length is 17 residues. J gave up 0 bases and V 5 bases, and 11 bases lay outside the gene matches. Germline CDR1 reads SEHNR; CDR2 reads FQNEAQ (reference sequence). The CDR3 region is CASSRRVGGGYQETQYF. The CDR3 region has the DNA TGTGCCAGCAGCCGCCGAGTGGGCGGGGGGTACCAAGAGACCCAGTACTTC.

This chain links TRBV19 with TRBJ2-2; D is possibly TRBD2 (5 bases). The CDR3 consists of 15 residues. The V end lost 6 bases, the J end lost 3 bases, and 14 bases lay between the germline ends. Germline V gene sequence: CDR1 LNHDA, CDR2 SQIVND (reference sequence). The CDR3 here is CASSFLAGDTGELFF. The CDR3 DNA sequence: TGTGCCAGTAGCTTCCTAGCCGGGGACACCGGGGAGCTGTTTTTT.

The chain links TRBV11-2 to TRBJ1-1, with D perhaps TRBD1 (6 bases). V lost 1 base to trimming and J lost 1 base, with 10 bases between them. The CDR3 has 15 amino acids. Germline V gene sequence: CDR1 SGHAT, CDR2 FQNNGV. This CDR3 is CASSLGRGENTEAFF. CDR3 sequence (DNA): TGTGCCAGCAGCTTAGGCAGGGGCGAGAACACTGAAGCTTTCTTT.

This rearrangement joins TRBV6-5 to TRBJ2-1, with 8 bases that match TRBD2. Trimming at V came to 9 bases and at J to 6 bases, leaving 10 bases not matched to a gene. The CDR3 consists of 14 residues. The germline CDR1 and CDR2 sequences are MNHEY and SVGAGI. This CDR3 reads CASGRGALRNEQFF. CDR3 coding DNA: TGTGCCAGTGGGCGGGGGGCCCTTCGCAATGAGCAGTTCTTC.

The chain employs TRBV5-4 and TRBJ2-5; 14 bases match TRBD2. The V segment lost 4 bases and the J segment 5 bases; nucleotides outside the gene matches: 7. This CDR3 has 16 amino acids. Germline V gives CDR1 SGHNT, CDR2 YYREEE (reference sequence). The CDR3 DNA reads as TGTGCCAGCAGCGGCGGGACTAGCGGGAGAAGGGAGACCCAGTACTTC. It is translated as CASSGGTSGRRETQYF.

The gene calls are TRBV20-1 and TRBJ2-7, with D uncertain. Germline V gene data show CDR1 as DFQATT and CDR2 as SNEGSKA (reference sequence). V was clipped by 1 base and J by 6 bases, with 4 bases between them. The length of the CDR3 is 10 residues. The CDR3 DNA sequence: TGCAGTGCTAGAGCGTCCGAGCAGTACTTC. Encoded protein: CSARASEQYF.

The chain joins TRBV5-1 to TRBJ2-1; the match to TRBD1 covers 12 bases. Germline assignment: CDR1 SGHRS and CDR2 YFSETQ. The J segment lost 5 bases and the V segment lost 5 bases, leaving 8 bases of the junction unmatched. This CDR3 is built from 16 residues. CDR3 in amino acids: CASSYRDRGRNNEQFF. The CDR3 DNA reads TGCGCCAGCAGTTACCGGGACAGGGGGCGGAACAATGAGCAGTTCTTC.

This chain uses TRBV5-4 with TRBJ2-3, with D perhaps matching TRBD2 (6 bases). The CDR3 consists of 15 residues. The V gene's germline CDR1 is SGHNT and CDR2 YYREEE (reference sequence). Trimming shortened V by 0 bases and J by 3 bases, and 11 bases separated the two germline ends. CDR3 DNA sequence: TGTGCCAGCAGCTTGGTAGGTCGGGGGACAGATACGCAGTATTTT. It codes for CASSLVGRGTDTQYF.

This clone was recorded once. The J gene is TRBJ2-5, the V gene TRBV6-5; 7 bases are a match to TRBD1. Trimming at V came to 5 bases and at J to 1 base, leaving 7 bases not matched to a gene. Per the germline V gene, CDR1 is MNHEY and CDR2 is SVGAGI. There are 15 residues in the CDR3. CDR3 in DNA: TGTGCCAGCAGTCCTAGACAGGGAATCCAAGAGACCCAGTACTTC. Its protein product is CASSPRQGIQETQYF.

The V gene is TRBV6-5, the J gene TRBJ2-7; no firm D call. The CDR3 length is 14 residues. V dropped 0 bases and J dropped 1 base, with 7 bases sitting between them. Germline assignment: CDR1 MNHEY and CDR2 SVGAGI. The CDR3 DNA is TGTGCCAGCAGTTACTCAGCGAGTTCCTACGAGCAGTACTTC. Translating gives CASSYSASSYEQYF.

There are a few counts of this clone. This chain joins TRBV5-1 and TRBJ1-3; 8 bases map to TRBD1. CDR1 is SGHRS, CDR2 YFSETQ, per germline. V lost 4 bases and J lost 2; bases outside the gene matches: 5. The CDR3 runs to 15 residues. The CDR3 is CASSGRTGTGNTIYF. The CDR3 DNA follows: TGCGCCAGCAGCGGACGGACAGGGACTGGAAACACCATATATTTT.

The table lists this clone with a count of one. V is TRBV30 and J is TRBJ2-7; 7 nucleotides align to TRBD2. Germline V gives CDR1 GTSNPN, CDR2 SVGIG (reference sequence). Unmatched junction bases numbered 6, after V lost 2 bases and J lost 2 bases. The CDR3 is made up of 14 amino acids. CDR3 sequence: CAWSNGLDAYEQYF. CDR3 in DNA: TGTGCCTGGAGTAACGGACTAGATGCCTACGAGCAGTACTTC.

Written as DNA, the CDR3 is TGCGCCAGCAGCGGAGGGACTGTCTCTGGAAACACCATATATTTT. It yields the protein CASSGGTVSGNTIYF. The chain joins TRBV5-1 to TRBJ1-3; maybe TRBD1 (5 bases). Trimming took 4 bases from V and 0 from J, leaving 11 bases between them. The CDR3 loop spans 15 amino acids. Per the germline V gene, CDR1 is SGHRS and CDR2 is YFSETQ. Together with reference TRBV5-1 and TRBJ1-3, the CDR3 gives the full variable domain: KAGVTQTPRYLIKTRGQQVTLSCSPISGHRSVSWYQQTPGQGLQFLFEYFSETQRNKGNFPGRFSGRQFSNSRSEMNVSTLELGDSALYLCASSGGTVSGNTIYFGEGSWLTVV.

V is TRBV5-8 and J is TRBJ2-7; TRBD1 matches at 11 bases. V gave up 0 bases and J gave up 7 bases; unmatched junction bases: 6. This CDR3 has 15 residues. Looked up from germline, CDR1 is SGHTS and CDR2 is YDEGEE. CDR3 coding DNA: TGTGCCAGCAGCTTGGAATCCGGGACAGGGGGGGAGCAGTACTTC. Amino acid sequence: CASSLESGTGGEQYF. Looking up the rest from reference TRBV5-8 and TRBJ2-7 gives the full variable domain: EAGVTQSPTHLIKTRGQQATLRCSPISGHTSVYWYQQALGLGLQFLLWYDEGEERNRGNFPPRFSGRQFPNYSSELNVNALELEDSALYLCASSLESGTGGEQYFGPGTRLTVT.

The chain joins TRBV5-6 to TRBJ1-4; perhaps TRBD1 as D (5 bases). The germline V gene has CDR1 SGHDT and CDR2 YYEEEE. V was cut by 0 bases and J by 8 bases, with 20 bases left in between. CDR3 length: 17 residues. The CDR3 DNA is TGTGCCAGCAGCTTGGGCTACGGGAGAAGGGACCGCGAAAAACTGTTTTTT. It is translated as CASSLGYGRRDREKLFF.

CDR3 in amino acids: CASSSWTGTYNEQFF. The CDR3 DNA reads TGTGCCAGCAGTTCCTGGACAGGCACCTACAATGAGCAGTTCTTC. The chain employs TRBV6-5 and TRBJ2-1, with TRBD1 identical over 7 bases. Germline values: CDR1 MNHEY, CDR2 SVGAGI. The CDR3 length is 15 residues. The V gene end was trimmed by 4 bases and the J gene end by 2 bases; junction bases not matched to a gene: 5.

The genes are TRBV15 and TRBJ1-2; 7 bases agree with TRBD1. The trim removed 3 bases at V and 6 bases at J, leaving 4 bases unmatched. This CDR3 has 13 residues. CDR1 and CDR2 from the germline V gene are LNHNV and YYDKDF (reference sequence). CDR3 loop: CATSSSRGNGYTF. For the CDR3, the DNA is TGTGCCACCAGCAGCTCCAGGGGGAATGGCTACACCTTC.

This chain links TRBV7-9 with TRBJ2-3, with 13 bases matching TRBD2. Germline-derived CDR1 and CDR2 are SEHNR and FQNEAQ (reference sequence). The CDR3 is 17 residues long. V gave up 4 bases and J gave up 4 bases; unmatched junction bases: 8. Written as DNA, the CDR3 is TGTGCCAGCAGCTCGGGACTAGCGGGACCCGCGTCAGATACGCAGTATTTT. As protein: CASSSGLAGPASDTQYF. The full variable domain, completed using reference TRBV7-9 and TRBJ2-3, is DTGVSQNPRHKITKRGQNVTFRCDPISEHNRLYWYRQTLGQGPEFLTYFQNEAQLEKSRLLSDRFSAERPKGSFSTLEIQRTEQGDSAMYLCASSSGLAGPASDTQYFGPGTRLTVL.

A single count supports this clone. This chain joins TRBV10-3 and TRBJ2-3, with 12 bases matching TRBD2. Per germline, CDR1 ENHRY and CDR2 SYGVKD. CDR3 size: 17 residues. J was trimmed by 4 bases and V by 4 bases; bases with no gene match: 9. The CDR3 spells CAISVIRLAGDSDTQYF. The CDR3 DNA sequence: TGTGCCATCAGTGTAATCCGACTAGCGGGAGACTCAGATACGCAGTATTTT.

The chain employs TRBV10-1 and TRBJ1-5; D unresolved. V was pared by 0 bases and J by 0 bases, with 21 bases between. The CDR3 is 20 amino acids. CDR1 is WNHNN and CDR2 is SYGVQD in the germline V gene (reference sequence). CDR3 DNA: TGCGCCAGCAGTGAGTCGCAGTCCGACCCCGGCGGAGATAGCAATCAGCCCCAGCATTTT. Amino acid sequence: CASSESQSDPGGDSNQPQHF.

The chain combines TRBV19 with TRBJ2-7; D may be TRBD2 (6 bases). The CDR3 runs 16 residues. Germline V lookup: CDR1 LNHDA, CDR2 SQIVND (reference sequence). Trimming stripped 6 bases from V and 5 bases from J, with 23 bases between. The CDR3 reads CASSPDGTFLNHEQYF. The CDR3 region has the DNA TGTGCCAGTAGCCCTGACGGGACTTTTTTAAACCACGAGCAGTACTTC.

This chain uses TRBV2 with TRBJ2-5, with D tentatively TRBD2 (5 bases). The CDR3 is made up of 12 amino acids. Trimming pared 8 bases from V and 7 bases from J, leaving 14 bases between. Per the germline V gene, CDR1 is SNHLY and CDR2 is FYNNEI. The CDR3 DNA reads TGTGCCAGCGCGGGCCTAGAAGGGACCCAGTACTTC. Amino acids: CASAGLEGTQYF. Based on the CDR3 plus reference TRBV2 and TRBJ2-5, the full variable domain is EPEVTQTPSHQVTQMGQEVILRCVPISNHLYFYWYRQILGQKVEFLVSFYNNEISEKSEIFDDQFSVERPDGSNFTLKIRSTKLEDSAMYFCASAGLEGTQYFGPGTRLLVL.

The rearrangement joins TRBV5-1 to TRBJ2-1; unclear D gene. Germline V gives CDR1 SGHRS, CDR2 YFSETQ. The CDR3 runs to 16 residues. Trimming took off 0 bases at V and 0 bases at J, with 10 bases between the two ends. This CDR3 is CASSLVAPSSYNEQFF. For the CDR3, the DNA is TGCGCCAGCAGCTTGGTGGCTCCAAGCTCCTACAATGAGCAGTTCTTC.

V usage is TRBV13 and J usage is TRBJ1-4, with 7 bases lining up with TRBD1. This CDR3 is built from 14 residues. Per germline, CDR1 PRHDT and CDR2 FYEKMQ (reference sequence). The trim removed 7 bases at V and 8 bases at J, leaving 10 bases unmatched. CDR3 bases: TGTGCCAGCACTTTCGGAGGGGGCGAAGAAAAACTGTTTTTT. Encoded protein: CASTFGGGEEKLFF.

This chain uses TRBV19 with TRBJ1-5, with D possibly TRBD1 on 6 matching bases. The CDR3 spans 14 residues. V was trimmed by 6 bases and J by 4 bases, leaving 13 bases between them. The V gene's germline CDR1 is LNHDA and CDR2 SQIVND (reference sequence). CDR3 region: CASRVQGSNQPQHF. As DNA, the CDR3 is TGTGCCAGTAGGGTACAGGGATCGAATCAGCCCCAGCATTTT.

V and J are TRBV27 and TRBJ2-7; D not certain. The CDR3 contains 12 residues. The germline V and J ends were trimmed by 6 bases and 6 bases, with 12 bases remaining between them. Per the germline V gene, CDR1 is MNHEY and CDR2 is SMNVEV (reference sequence). The CDR3 loop is CASSNGVREQYF. The CDR3 DNA sequence: TGTGCCAGCAGCAACGGAGTGCGCGAGCAGTACTTC.

The V gene is TRBV4-1, the J gene TRBJ1-5; the match to TRBD1 covers 7 bases. The CDR3 sequence is 16 residues long. V gave up 0 bases and J gave up 6 bases; unmatched junction bases: 8. Germline V gene lookup returns CDR1 MGHRA and CDR2 YSYEKL. The CDR3 reads CASSQDRGLGVQPQHF. In DNA form, the CDR3 reads TGCGCCAGCAGCCAAGATAGGGGGCTCGGGGTTCAGCCCCAGCATTTT.

This clone has just one count. This rearrangement joins TRBV5-8 to TRBJ2-7; 7 bases align to TRBD1. V lost 0 bases, J lost 4 bases, and 4 bases stayed unmatched. This CDR3 region has 14 residues. The germline V gene has CDR1 SGHTS and CDR2 YDEGEE. The CDR3 coding sequence is TGTGCCAGCAGCTTGGGACAGGGTCATTACGAGCAGTACTTC. This codes for CASSLGQGHYEQYF.